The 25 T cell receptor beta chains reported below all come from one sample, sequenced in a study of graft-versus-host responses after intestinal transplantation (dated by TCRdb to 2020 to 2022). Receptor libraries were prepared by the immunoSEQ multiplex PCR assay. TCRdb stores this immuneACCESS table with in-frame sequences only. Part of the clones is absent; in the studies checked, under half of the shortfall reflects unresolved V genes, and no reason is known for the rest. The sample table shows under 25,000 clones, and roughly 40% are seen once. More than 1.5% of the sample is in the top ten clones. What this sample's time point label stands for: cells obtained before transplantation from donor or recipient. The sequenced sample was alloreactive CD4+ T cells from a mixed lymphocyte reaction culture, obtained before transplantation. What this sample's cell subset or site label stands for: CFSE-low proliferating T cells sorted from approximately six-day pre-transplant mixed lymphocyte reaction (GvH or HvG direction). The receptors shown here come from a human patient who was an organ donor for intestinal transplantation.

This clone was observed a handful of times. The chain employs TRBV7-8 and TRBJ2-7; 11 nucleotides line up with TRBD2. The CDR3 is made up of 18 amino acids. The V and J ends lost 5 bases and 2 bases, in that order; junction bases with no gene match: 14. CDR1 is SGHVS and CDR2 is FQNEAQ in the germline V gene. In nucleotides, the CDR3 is TGTGCCAGCAGCCTCCGAGGGGGACTAGCGGCATCCACCTACGAGCAGTACTTC. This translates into CASSLRGGLAASTYEQYF.

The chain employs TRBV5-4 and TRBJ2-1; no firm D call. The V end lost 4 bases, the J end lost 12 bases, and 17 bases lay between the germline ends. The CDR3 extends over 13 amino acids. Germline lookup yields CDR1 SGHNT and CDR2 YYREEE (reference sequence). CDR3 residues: CASSPRGSSTQFF. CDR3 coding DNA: TGTGCCAGCAGCCCGCGCGGTAGCAGTACGCAGTTCTTC.

CDR3 amino acids: CASSPSGISNQPQHF. The CDR3 DNA follows: TGTGCCAGCAGCCCGTCGGGGATTAGCAATCAGCCCCAGCATTTT. This chain connects TRBV2 to TRBJ1-5, with no clear D. The CDR3 runs 15 residues. Germline V gene data show CDR1 as SNHLY and CDR2 as FYNNEI. With 6 bases removed from V and 0 bases from J, the gap between germline ends came to 12 bases.

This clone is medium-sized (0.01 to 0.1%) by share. The CDR3 loop reads CASSQALENTQYF. The CDR3 DNA is TGCGCCAGCAGCCAGGCACTAGAGAATACGCAGTATTTT. The chain links TRBV4-1 to TRBJ2-3; possible D gene TRBD2, 5 bases. V was pared by 3 bases and J by 7 bases, with 11 bases between. CDR1 MGHRA and CDR2 YSYEKL come from the germline V gene. The CDR3 has 13 amino acids.

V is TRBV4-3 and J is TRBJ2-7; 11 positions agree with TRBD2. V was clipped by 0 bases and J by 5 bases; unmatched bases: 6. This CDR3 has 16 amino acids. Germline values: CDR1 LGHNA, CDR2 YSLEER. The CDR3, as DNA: TGCGCCAGCAGCCAAGATTTACTAGCGGGAGAAAACGAGCAGTACTTC. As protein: CASSQDLLAGENEQYF.

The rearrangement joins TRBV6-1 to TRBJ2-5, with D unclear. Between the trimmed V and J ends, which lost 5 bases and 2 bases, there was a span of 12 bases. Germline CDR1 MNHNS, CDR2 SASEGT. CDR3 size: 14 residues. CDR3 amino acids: CASSFSRVQETQYF. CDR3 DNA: TGTGCCAGCAGTTTCTCCCGGGTGCAAGAGACCCAGTACTTC.

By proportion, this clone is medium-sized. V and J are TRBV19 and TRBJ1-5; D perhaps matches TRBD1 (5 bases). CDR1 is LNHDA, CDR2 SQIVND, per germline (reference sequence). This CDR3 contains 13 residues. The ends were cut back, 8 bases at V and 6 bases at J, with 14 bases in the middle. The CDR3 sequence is CASGATLGQPQHF. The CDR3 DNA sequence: TGTGCCAGTGGGGCTACTCTCGGTCAGCCCCAGCATTTT.

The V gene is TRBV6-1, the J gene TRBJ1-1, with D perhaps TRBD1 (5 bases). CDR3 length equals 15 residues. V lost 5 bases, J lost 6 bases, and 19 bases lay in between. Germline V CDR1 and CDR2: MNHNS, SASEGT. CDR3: CASSSSRVRFAEAFF. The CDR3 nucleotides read TGTGCCAGCAGTTCAAGCAGGGTGCGGTTCGCTGAAGCTTTCTTT.

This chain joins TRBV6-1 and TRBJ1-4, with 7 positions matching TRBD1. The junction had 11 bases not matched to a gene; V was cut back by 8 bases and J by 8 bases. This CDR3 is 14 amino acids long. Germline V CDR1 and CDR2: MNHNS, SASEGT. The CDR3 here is CASVSGTVTEKLFF. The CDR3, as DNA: TGTGCCAGCGTTTCCGGGACAGTTACCGAAAAACTGTTTTTT.

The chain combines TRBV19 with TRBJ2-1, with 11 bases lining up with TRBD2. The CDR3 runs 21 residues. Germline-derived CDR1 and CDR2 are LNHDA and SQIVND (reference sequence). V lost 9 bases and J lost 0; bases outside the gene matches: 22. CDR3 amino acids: CASSFSGRAVLFPSSYNEQFF. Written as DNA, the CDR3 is TGTGCCAGCAGTTTTAGCGGGAGGGCCGTTTTATTTCCCAGCTCCTACAATGAGCAGTTCTTC.

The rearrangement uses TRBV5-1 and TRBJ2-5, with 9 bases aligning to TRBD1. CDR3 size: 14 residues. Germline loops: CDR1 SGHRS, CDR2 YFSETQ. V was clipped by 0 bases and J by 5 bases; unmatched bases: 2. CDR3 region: CASSLDRGRETQYF. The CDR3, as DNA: TGCGCCAGCAGCTTGGACAGGGGGCGGGAGACCCAGTACTTC.

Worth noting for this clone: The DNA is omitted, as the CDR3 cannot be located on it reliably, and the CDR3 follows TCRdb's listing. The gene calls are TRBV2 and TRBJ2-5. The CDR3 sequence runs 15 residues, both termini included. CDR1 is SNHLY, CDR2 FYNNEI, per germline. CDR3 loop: CASSLLFGAGETQYF.

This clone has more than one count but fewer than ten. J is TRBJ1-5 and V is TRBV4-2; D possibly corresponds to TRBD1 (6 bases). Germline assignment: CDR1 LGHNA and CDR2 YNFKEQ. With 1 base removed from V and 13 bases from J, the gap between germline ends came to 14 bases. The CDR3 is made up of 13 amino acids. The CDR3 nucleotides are TGTGCCAGCAGCCAAGTCGGACAGACCCCACAGCATTTT. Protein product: CASSQVGQTPQHF.

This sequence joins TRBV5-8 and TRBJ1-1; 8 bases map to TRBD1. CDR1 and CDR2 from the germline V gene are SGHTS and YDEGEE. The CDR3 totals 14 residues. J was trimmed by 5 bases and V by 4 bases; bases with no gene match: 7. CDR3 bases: TGTGCCAGCAGCCTGCGGACAGGGTGGACTGAAGCTTTCTTT. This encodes CASSLRTGWTEAFF.

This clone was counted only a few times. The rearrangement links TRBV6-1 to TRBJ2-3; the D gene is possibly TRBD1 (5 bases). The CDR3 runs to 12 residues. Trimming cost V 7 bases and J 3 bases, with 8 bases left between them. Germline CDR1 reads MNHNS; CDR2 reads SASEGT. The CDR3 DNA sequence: TGTGCCAGCAATGGGGCGACAGATACGCAGTATTTT. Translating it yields CASNGATDTQYF.

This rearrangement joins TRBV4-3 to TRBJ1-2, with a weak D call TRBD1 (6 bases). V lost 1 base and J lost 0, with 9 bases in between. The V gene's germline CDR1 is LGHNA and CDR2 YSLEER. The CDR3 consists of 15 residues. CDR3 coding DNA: TGCGCCAGCAGCCAAGGGCGGGGGCCTAACTATGGCTACACCTTC. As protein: CASSQGRGPNYGYTF.

As DNA, the CDR3 is TGCGCCAGCAGTGATGACCGGAACACTGAAGCTTTCTTT. As protein: CASSDDRNTEAFF. The chain links TRBV10-1 to TRBJ1-1, with no clear D. Germline lookup yields CDR1 WNHNN and CDR2 SYGVQD (reference sequence). V was clipped by 3 bases and J by 1 base, with 6 bases between them. The CDR3 spans 13 residues.

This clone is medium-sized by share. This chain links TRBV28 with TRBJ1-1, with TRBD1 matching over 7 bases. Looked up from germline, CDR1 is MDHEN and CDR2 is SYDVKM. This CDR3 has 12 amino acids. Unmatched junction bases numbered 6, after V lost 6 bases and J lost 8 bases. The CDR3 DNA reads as TGTGCCAGCAGGCACCAGGGGGGAGAAGCTTTCTTT. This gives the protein CASRHQGGEAFF.

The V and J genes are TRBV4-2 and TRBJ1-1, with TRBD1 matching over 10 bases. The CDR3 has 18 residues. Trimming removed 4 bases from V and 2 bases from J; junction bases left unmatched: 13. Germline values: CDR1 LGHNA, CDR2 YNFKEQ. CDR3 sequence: CASSREPGTGVGNTEAFF. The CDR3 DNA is TGTGCCAGCAGCCGAGAACCCGGGACAGGGGTGGGTAACACTGAAGCTTTCTTT.

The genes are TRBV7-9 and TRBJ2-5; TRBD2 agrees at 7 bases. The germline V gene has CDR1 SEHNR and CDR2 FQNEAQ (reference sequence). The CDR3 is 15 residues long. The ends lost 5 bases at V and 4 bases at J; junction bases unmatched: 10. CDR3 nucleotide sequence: TGTGCCAGCAGCCAGCCAGTAACGGGAGGAGAGACCCAGTACTTC. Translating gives CASSQPVTGGETQYF.

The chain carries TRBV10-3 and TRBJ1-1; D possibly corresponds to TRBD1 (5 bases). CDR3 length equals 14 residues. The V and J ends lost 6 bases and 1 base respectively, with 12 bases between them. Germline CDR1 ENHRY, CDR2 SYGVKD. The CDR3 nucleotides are TGTGCCATCAGACCACGGGACCCGAACACTGAAGCTTTCTTT. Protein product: CAIRPRDPNTEAFF.

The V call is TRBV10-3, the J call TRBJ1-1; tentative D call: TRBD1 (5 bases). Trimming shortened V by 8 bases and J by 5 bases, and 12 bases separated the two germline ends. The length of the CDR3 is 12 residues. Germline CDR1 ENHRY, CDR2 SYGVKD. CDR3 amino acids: CAIGRAQTEAFF. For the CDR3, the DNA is TGTGCCATCGGCAGGGCCCAAACTGAAGCTTTCTTT.

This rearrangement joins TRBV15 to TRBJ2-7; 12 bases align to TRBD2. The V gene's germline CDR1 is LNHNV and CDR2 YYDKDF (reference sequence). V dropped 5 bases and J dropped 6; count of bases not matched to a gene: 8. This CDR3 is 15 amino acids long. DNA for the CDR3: TGTGCCACCAGCCCGCTGAGGGGACTAGCGGGCGAGCAGTACTTC. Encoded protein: CATSPLRGLAGEQYF.

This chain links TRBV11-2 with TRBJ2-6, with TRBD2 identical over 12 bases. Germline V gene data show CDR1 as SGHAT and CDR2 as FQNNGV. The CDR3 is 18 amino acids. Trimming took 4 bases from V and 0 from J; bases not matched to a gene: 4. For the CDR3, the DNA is TGTGCCAGCAGCTCCGGACTAGCGGGAAGCTCTGGGGCCAACGTCCTGACTTTC. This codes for CASSSGLAGSSGANVLTF.

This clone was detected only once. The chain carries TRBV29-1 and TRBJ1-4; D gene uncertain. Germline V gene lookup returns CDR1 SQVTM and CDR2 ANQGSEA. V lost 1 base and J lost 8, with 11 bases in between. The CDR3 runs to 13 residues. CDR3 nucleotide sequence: TGCAGCGTTGAAGGGCCTGGAGGAGAAAAACTGTTTTTT. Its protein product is CSVEGPGGEKLFF.